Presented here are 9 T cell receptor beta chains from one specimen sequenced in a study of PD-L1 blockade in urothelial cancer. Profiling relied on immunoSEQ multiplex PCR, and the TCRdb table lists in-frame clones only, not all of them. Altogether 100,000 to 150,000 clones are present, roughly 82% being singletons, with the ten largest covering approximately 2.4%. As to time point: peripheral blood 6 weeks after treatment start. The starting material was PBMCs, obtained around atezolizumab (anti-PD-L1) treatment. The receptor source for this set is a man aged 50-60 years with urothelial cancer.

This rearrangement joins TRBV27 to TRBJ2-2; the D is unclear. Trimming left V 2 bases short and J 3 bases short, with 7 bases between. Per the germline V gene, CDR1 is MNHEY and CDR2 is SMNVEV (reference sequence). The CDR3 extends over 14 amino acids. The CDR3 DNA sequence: TGTGCCAGCAGTTTAGGCCCATACACCGGGGAGCTGTTTTTT. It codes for CASSLGPYTGELFF.

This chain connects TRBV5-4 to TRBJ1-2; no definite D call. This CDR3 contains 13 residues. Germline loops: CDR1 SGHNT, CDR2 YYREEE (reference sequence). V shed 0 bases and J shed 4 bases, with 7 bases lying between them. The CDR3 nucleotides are TGTGCCAGCAGCTTGGACAGAGCCTATGGCTACACCTTC. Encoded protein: CASSLDRAYGYTF.

The CDR3 protein is CASSLGTAYEQYF. The DNA for the CDR3 is TGTGCCAGCAGCTTGGGGACAGCCTACGAGCAGTACTTC. V is TRBV7-6 and J is TRBJ2-7; TRBD1 agrees at 7 bases. V lost 3 bases and J lost 2; bases outside the gene matches: 1. There are 13 residues in the CDR3. The V gene's germline CDR1 is SGHVS and CDR2 FNYEAQ.

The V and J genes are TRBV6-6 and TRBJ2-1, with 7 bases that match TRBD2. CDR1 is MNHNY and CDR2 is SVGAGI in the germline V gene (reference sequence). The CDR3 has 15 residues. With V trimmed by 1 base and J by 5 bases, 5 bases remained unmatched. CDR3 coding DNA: TGTGCCAGCAGTTACTTGGCTAGCGGCGACAATGAGCAGTTCTTC. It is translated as CASSYLASGDNEQFF.

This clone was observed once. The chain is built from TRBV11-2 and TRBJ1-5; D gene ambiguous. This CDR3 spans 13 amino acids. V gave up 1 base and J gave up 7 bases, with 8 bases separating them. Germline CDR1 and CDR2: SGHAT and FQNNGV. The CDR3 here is CASSLAGFQPQHF. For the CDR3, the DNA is TGTGCCAGCAGCTTAGCGGGGTTCCAGCCCCAGCATTTT.

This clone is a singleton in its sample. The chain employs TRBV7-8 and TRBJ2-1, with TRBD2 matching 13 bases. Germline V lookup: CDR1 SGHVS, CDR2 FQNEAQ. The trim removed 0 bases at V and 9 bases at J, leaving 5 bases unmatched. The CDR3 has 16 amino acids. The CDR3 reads CASSLAGLAGETEQFF. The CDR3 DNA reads TGTGCCAGCAGCTTAGCCGGACTAGCGGGAGAGACTGAGCAGTTCTTC.

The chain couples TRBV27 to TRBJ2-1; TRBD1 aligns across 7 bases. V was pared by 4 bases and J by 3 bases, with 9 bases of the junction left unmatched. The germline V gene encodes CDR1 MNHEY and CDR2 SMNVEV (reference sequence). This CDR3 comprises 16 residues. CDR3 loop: CASSSIPGTVYNEQFF. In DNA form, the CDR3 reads TGTGCCAGCAGTTCTATCCCCGGGACAGTCTACAATGAGCAGTTCTTC.

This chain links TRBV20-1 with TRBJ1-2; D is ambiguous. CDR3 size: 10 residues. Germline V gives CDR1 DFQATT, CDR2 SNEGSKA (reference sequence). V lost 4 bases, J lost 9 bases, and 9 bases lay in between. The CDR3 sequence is CSANAARYTF. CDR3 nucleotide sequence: TGCAGTGCTAATGCAGCGCGCTACACCTTC.

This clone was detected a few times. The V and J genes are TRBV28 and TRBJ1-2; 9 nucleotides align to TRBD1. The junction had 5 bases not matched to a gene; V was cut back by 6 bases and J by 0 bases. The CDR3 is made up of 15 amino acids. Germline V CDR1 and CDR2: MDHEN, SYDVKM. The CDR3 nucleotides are TGTGCCAGCAGCCCCGGGACAGGGACTAACTATGGCTACACCTTC. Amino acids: CASSPGTGTNYGYTF.